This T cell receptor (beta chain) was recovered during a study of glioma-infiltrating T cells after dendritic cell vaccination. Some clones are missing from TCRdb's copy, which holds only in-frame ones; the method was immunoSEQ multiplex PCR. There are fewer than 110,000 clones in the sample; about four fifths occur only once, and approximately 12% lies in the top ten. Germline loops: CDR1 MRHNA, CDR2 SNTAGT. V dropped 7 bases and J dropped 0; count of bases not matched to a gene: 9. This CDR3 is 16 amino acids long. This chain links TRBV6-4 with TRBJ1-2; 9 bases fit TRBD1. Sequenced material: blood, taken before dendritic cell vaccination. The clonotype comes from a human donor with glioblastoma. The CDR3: CASTATGGPANYGYTF. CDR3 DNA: TGTGCCAGCACCGCCACAGGGGGCCCCGCTAACTATGGCTACACCTTC.